This TCR beta chain was profiled in a study of cytotoxic CD8 clonotypes in ibrutinib-treated CLL. Study overall: Patients: more than 10 relapsed/refractory, approximately 14 treatment-naive, some 18 IGHV unmutated. Each sample contained, on average, roughly 250,000 productive templates and 80,000 to 95,000 productive rearrangements.

Clones were sequenced by immunoSEQ multiplex PCR, and TCRdb holds only the in-frame ones, with some missing. The profile shows about 310,000 clones, almost 80% of them singletons. This clone occurred once. What it binds is not known. Study-wide results and caveats: Sampling time points were not equivalent between sustained-remission and progressing patients. Having risen at ibrutinib response, clonality had fallen back toward baseline by progression.

The sample here was PBMCs, taken before ibrutinib treatment. This clonotype was obtained from a human donor with chronic lymphocytic leukemia.

In DNA, the CDR3 is TGTGCCAGCAGTTCCTGGCGGGAGGCCGAAGAGACCCAGTACTTC. This encodes CASSSWREAEETQYF. This chain links TRBV27 with TRBJ2-5; 8 bases align to TRBD2. This CDR3 is 15 amino acids long. Germline V lookup: CDR1 MNHEY, CDR2 SMNVEV (reference sequence). The trim removed 4 bases at V and 3 bases at J, leaving 7 bases unmatched.